This T cell receptor beta chain was sequenced for a study of OX40 agonist ivuxolimab in advanced cancers. General observations from the study: Compared with CD4+, CD8+ T cells on average had more expanded clones. Researchers did not determine the expanded peripheral T cells' antigen specificity.

Profiling relied on immunoSEQ multiplex PCR, and the TCRdb table lists in-frame clones only, not all of them. This table has tens of thousands of clones, roughly four fifths appearing once. The J segment lost 1 base and the V segment lost 2 bases, leaving 4 bases of the junction unmatched. CDR1 and CDR2 from the germline V gene are SNHLY and FYNNEI. This CDR3 spans 15 amino acids. In regard to this clone: Its antigen is not known.

The V and J genes are TRBV2 and TRBJ1-1; 7 nucleotides match TRBD1. The clonotype originates from an adult with an advanced solid tumor such as melanoma, head and neck, liver or kidney cancer. The source material was CD4+ or CD8+ T cells sorted from blood, sampled in a trial of the OX40 agonist ivuxolimab. CDR3: CASSESRGPNTEAFF. CDR3 sequence (DNA): TGTGCCAGCAGTGAATCGAGGGGGCCGAACACTGAAGCTTTCTTT.